Listed here are 9 T cell receptor beta chains from one sample, sequenced in a study of T cell changes during pregnancy in multiple sclerosis. The assay was immunoSEQ multiplex PCR, and TCRdb's table has in-frame clones only and misses some. There are approximately 34,000 clones in the sample; just over 90% occur only once, and about 0.46% lies in the top ten. The sample here was CD4+ T cells from peripheral blood mononuclear cells, taken after pregnancy. Receptors were obtained from a female donor with multiple sclerosis, enrolled in a pregnancy study.

V is TRBV18 and J is TRBJ2-2; 7 bases line up with TRBD2. Germline V gene data show CDR1 as KGHSH and CDR2 as LQKENI. This CDR3 region has 17 residues. V lost 0 bases, J lost 0 bases, and 4 bases stayed unmatched. This CDR3 is CASSPPDGTTNTGELFF. The DNA of the CDR3 is TGTGCCAGCTCACCACCGGACGGGACTACGAACACCGGGGAGCTGTTTTTT.

The chain combines TRBV19 with TRBJ2-7; maybe TRBD1 (6 bases). The V and J ends lost 1 base and 6 bases respectively, with 10 bases between them. Germline V gene lookup returns CDR1 LNHDA and CDR2 SQIVND (reference sequence). CDR3 size: 13 residues. CDR3 loop: CASSIGGPGEQYF. The DNA of the CDR3 is TGTGCCAGTAGTATAGGGGGGCCGGGCGAGCAGTACTTC.

This clone has only one observation. The gene calls are TRBV5-1 and TRBJ2-5; D might be TRBD2 (5 bases). CDR1 is SGHRS and CDR2 is YFSETQ in the germline V gene. V lost 5 bases and J 2 bases, leaving 10 bases between the germline ends. The CDR3 extends over 13 amino acids. The CDR3, as DNA: TGCGCCAGCAGGGAGGTACTGCAAGAGACCCAGTACTTC. It is translated as CASREVLQETQYF.

J is TRBJ2-2 and V is TRBV7-3; the match to TRBD2 covers 15 bases. Trimming removed 3 bases from V and 1 base from J; junction bases left unmatched: 15. The CDR3 totals 22 residues. Germline V gene sequence: CDR1 SGHTA, CDR2 FQGTGA. DNA of the CDR3: TGTGCCAGCAGCTTCCGTCCTCGGACTAGCGGGGGGGCGGGTCGGAACACCGGGGAGCTGTTTTTT. Protein sequence: CASSFRPRTSGGAGRNTGELFF.

The chain combines TRBV4-2 with TRBJ1-5, with unresolved D. Trimming stripped 0 bases from V and 3 bases from J, with 9 bases between. The CDR3 sequence is 15 residues long. Germline assignment: CDR1 LGHNA and CDR2 YNFKEQ. The CDR3 region has the DNA TGTGCCAGCAGCCAAGAAGGAGGGAACAATCAGCCCCAGCATTTT. It translates to CASSQEGGNNQPQHF.

This clone came up once. The chain joins TRBV7-8 to TRBJ2-2, with D maybe TRBD1 (6 bases). Trimming took 5 bases from V and 6 from J, leaving 13 bases between them. CDR3 size: 14 residues. Germline V CDR1 and CDR2: SGHVS, FQNEAQ. CDR3 residues: CASSTRTDAGELFF. The CDR3 DNA reads TGTGCCAGCAGCACAAGGACAGACGCCGGGGAGCTGTTTTTT.

This sequence joins TRBV5-4 and TRBJ2-5, with 9 bases identical to TRBD1. This CDR3 spans 15 amino acids. V lost 4 bases to trimming and J lost 5 bases; unmatched junction nucleotides: 9. Germline CDR1 reads SGHNT; CDR2 reads YYREEE (reference sequence). The CDR3 loop reads CASSLTGGAEETQYF. CDR3 in DNA: TGTGCCAGCAGCCTTACAGGGGGCGCGGAGGAGACCCAGTACTTC.

V is TRBV18 and J is TRBJ2-2; D is perhaps TRBD1 (5 bases). Per the germline V gene, CDR1 is KGHSH and CDR2 is LQKENI. V was pared by 8 bases and J by 0 bases, with 16 bases between. CDR3 size: 16 residues. CDR3 nucleotides: TGTGCCAGCGCCATCCCAACAGGCGCGAACACCGGGGAGCTGTTTTTT. This encodes CASAIPTGANTGELFF.

The CDR3 nucleotides read TGTGCCAGCAGCCCTACCAGACACGGACTAGCGGGCATTCAGACCCAGTACTTC. This translates into CASSPTRHGLAGIQTQYF. This chain joins TRBV7-6 and TRBJ2-5, with TRBD2 matching over 11 bases. In germline, CDR1 is SGHVS, CDR2 FNYEAQ. V lost 5 bases and J lost 6; bases outside the gene matches: 17. The CDR3 totals 18 residues.